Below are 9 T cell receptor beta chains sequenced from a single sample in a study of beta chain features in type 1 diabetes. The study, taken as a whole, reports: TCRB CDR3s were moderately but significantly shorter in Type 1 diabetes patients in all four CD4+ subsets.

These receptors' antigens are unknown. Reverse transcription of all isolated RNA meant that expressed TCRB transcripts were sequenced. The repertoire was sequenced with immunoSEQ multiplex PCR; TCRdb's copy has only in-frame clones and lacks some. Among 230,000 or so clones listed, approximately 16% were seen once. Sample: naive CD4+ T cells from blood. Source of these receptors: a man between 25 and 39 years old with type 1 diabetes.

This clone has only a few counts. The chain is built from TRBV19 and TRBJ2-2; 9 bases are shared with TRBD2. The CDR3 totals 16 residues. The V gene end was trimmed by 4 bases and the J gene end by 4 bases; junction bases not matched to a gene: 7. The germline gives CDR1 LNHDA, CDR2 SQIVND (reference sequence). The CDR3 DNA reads TGTGCCAGTAGTAAGGAGCTAGCGGGACCCACCGGGGAGCTGTTTTTT. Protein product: CASSKELAGPTGELFF.

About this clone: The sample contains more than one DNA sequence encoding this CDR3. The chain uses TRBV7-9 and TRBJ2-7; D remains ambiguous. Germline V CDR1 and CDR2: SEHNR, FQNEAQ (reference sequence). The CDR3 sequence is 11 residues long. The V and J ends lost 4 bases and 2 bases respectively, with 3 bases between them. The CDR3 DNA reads TGTGCCAGCAGCTCTGCCTACGAGCAGTACTTC. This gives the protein CASSSAYEQYF.

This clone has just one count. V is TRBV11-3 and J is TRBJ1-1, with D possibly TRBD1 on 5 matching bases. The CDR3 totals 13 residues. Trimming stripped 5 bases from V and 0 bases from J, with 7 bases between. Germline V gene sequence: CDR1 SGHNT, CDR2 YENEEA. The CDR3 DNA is TGTGCCAGCAGCCAGGGTTTGAACACTGAAGCTTTCTTT. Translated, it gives CASSQGLNTEAFF.

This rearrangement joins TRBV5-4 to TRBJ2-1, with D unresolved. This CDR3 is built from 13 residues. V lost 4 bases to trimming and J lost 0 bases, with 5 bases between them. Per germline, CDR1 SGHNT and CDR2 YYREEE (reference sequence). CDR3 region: CASSITSYNEQFF. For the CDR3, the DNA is TGTGCCAGCAGCATCACCTCCTACAATGAGCAGTTCTTC.

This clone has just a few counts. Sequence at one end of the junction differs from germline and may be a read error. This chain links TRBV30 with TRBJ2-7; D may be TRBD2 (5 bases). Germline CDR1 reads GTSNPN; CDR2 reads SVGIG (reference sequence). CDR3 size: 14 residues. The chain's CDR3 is CAGSPGIPPYEQYF. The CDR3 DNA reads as TGTGCCGGGAGTCCAGGCATCCCCCCCTACGAGCAGTACTTC.

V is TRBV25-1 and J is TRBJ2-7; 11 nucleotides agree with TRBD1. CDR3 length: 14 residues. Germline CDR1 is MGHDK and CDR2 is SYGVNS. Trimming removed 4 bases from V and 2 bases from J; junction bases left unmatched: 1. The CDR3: CASSGGQGAYEQYF. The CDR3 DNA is TGTGCCAGCAGTGGGGGACAGGGGGCCTACGAGCAGTACTTC.

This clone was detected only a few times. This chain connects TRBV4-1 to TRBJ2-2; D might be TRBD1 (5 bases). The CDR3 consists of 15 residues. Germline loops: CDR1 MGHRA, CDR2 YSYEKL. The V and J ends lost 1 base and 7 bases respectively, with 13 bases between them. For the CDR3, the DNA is TGCGCCAGCAGCCAAGGCGTCAGGGTAGACGGGGAGCTGTTTTTT. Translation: CASSQGVRVDGELFF.

CDR3 bases: TGTGCCAGCTCACCAACCCCGCTAGCGTTCTACGAGCAGTACTTC. The encoded protein is CASSPTPLAFYEQYF. The rearrangement uses TRBV18 and TRBJ2-7, with D perhaps TRBD2 (6 bases). CDR1 and CDR2 from the germline V gene are KGHSH and LQKENI. CDR3 length: 15 amino acids. V gave up 2 bases and J gave up 3 bases, with 14 bases separating them. Supplemented by reference TRBV18 and TRBJ2-7, the full variable domain reads NAGVMQNPRHLVRRRGQEARLRCSPMKGHSHVYWYRQLPEEGLKFMVYLQKENIIDESGMPKERFSAEFPKEGPSILRIQQVVRGDSAAYFCASSPTPLAFYEQYFGPGTRLTVT.

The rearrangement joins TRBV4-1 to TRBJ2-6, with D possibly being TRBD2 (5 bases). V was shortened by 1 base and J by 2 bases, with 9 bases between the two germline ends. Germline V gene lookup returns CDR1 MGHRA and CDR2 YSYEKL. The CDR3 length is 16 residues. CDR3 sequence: CASSQGSGAGANVLTF. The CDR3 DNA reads TGCGCCAGCAGCCAAGGTTCCGGGGCTGGGGCCAACGTCCTGACTTTC.